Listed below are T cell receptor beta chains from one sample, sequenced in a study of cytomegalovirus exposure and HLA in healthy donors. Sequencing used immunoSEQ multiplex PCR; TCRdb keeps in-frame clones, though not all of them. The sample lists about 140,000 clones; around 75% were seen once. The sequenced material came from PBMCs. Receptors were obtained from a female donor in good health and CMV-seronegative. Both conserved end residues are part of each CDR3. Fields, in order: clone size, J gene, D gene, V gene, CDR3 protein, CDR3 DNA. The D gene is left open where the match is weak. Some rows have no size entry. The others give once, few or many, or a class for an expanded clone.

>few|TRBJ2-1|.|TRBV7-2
CASSLTRNLFYNEQFF
TGTGCCAGCAGCCTGACTAGGAATTTGTTCTACAATGAGCAGTTCTTC
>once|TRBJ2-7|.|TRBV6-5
CASSYWAGVSSYEQYF
TGTGCCAGCAGTTACTGGGCAGGGGTTAGCTCCTACGAGCAGTACTTC
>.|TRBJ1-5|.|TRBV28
CASSPDLKRRYNQPQHF
TGTGCCAGCAGTCCCGATCTCAAGCGACGTTACAATCAGCCCCAGCATTTT
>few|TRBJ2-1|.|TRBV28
CASSFSDRNNEQFF
TGTGCCAGCAGTTTTAGTGACAGAAACAATGAGCAGTTCTTC
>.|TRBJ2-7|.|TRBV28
CASSSQAVSYEQYF
TGTGCCAGCAGTTCCCAGGCCGTCTCCTACGAGCAGTACTTC
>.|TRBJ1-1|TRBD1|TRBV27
CASTKTGHMNTEAFF
TGTGCCAGCACCAAGACAGGGCACATGAACACTGAAGCTTTCTTT
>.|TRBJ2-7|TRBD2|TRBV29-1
CSVESGGREGYEQYF
TGCAGCGTTGAAAGTGGGGGGAGGGAAGGCTACGAGCAGTACTTC
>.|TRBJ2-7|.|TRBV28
CASSLRYEQYF
TGTGCCAGCAGTTTGCGCTACGAGCAGTACTTC
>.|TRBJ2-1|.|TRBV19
CATGRRTINEQFF
TGTGCCACCGGACGGAGGACCATCAATGAGCAGTTCTTC
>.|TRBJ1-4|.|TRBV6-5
CASRQGWANEKLFF
TGTGCCAGCAGACAGGGATGGGCTAATGAAAAACTGTTTTTT
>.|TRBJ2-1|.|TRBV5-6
CASSLVRSDEQFF
TGTGCCAGCAGCTTGGTTAGGAGCGATGAGCAGTTCTTC
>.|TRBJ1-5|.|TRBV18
CASSTGISNQPQHF
TGTGCCAGCTCCACCGGGATTAGCAATCAGCCCCAGCATTTT
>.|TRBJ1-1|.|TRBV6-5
CASISTVARQAFF
TGTGCCAGCATCTCGACAGTCGCACGACAAGCTTTCTTT
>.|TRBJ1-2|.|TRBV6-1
CASSEKAPWEATNYGYTF
TGTGCCAGCAGTGAAAAAGCCCCCTGGGAGGCTACTAACTATGGCTACACCTTC
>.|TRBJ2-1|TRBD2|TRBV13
CASSLNRGLAGNEQFF
TGTGCCAGCAGCTTAAACAGGGGACTAGCGGGGAATGAGCAGTTCTTC
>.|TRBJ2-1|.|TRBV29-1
CSVESDHNEQFF
TGCAGCGTTGAGAGCGACCACAATGAGCAGTTCTTC
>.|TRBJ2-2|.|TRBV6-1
CASGGRTGELFF
TGTGCCAGCGGAGGACGGACCGGGGAGCTGTTTTTT
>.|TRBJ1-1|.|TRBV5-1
CASSESRGRGTEAFF
TGCGCCAGCAGTGAATCTAGGGGGAGGGGCACTGAAGCTTTCTTT
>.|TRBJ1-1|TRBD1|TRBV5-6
CASSLSRDRGRAEAFF
TGTGCCAGCAGCCTTTCCCGGGACAGGGGGCGGGCTGAAGCTTTCTTT
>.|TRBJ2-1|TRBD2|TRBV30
CAWRVAGYNEQFF
TGTGCCTGGAGGGTAGCGGGTTACAATGAGCAGTTCTTC
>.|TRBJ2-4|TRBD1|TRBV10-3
CAISDPDRGKNIQYF
TGTGCCATCAGTGACCCGGACAGGGGGAAAAACATTCAGTACTTC
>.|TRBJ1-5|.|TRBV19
CASSIGWRGRRENQPQHF
TGTGCCAGTAGTATAGGGTGGAGGGGCCGGAGGGAGAATCAGCCCCAGCATTTT
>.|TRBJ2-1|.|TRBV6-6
CAVEGVNEQFF
TGTGCTGTGGAGGGTGTGAATGAGCAGTTCTTC
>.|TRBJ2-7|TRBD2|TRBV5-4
CASSARGRDEQYF
TGTGCCAGCAGCGCGCGGGGGAGGGACGAGCAGTACTTC
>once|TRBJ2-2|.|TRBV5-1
CASSESITGELFF
TGCGCCAGCAGCGAGAGTATCACCGGGGAGCTGTTTTTT
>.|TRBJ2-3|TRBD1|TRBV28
CASSLMDRGYDTQYF
TGTGCCAGCAGTTTGATGGACAGGGGATATGATACGCAGTATTTT
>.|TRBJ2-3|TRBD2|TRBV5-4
CASSDRLAGDTQYF
TGTGCCAGCAGCGACCGACTAGCGGGAGATACGCAGTATTTT
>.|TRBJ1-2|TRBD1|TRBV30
CAWSPIGQGVDGYTF
TGTGCCTGGAGTCCAATCGGACAGGGGGTCGATGGCTACACCTTC
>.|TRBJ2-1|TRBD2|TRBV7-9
CASSLPSGIRDEQFF
TGTGCCAGCAGCTTACCTAGCGGGATTAGGGATGAGCAGTTCTTC
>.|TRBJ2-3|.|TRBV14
CASSPGLLDTQYF
TGTGCCAGCAGCCCCGGACTCTTAGATACGCAGTATTTT
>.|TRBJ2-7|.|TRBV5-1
CASSLELSGYEQYF
TGCGCCAGCAGCTTGGAGCTTAGCGGCTACGAGCAGTACTTC
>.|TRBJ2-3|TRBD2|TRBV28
CATGLAGTDTQYF
TGTGCCACGGGACTAGCGGGGACAGATACGCAGTATTTT
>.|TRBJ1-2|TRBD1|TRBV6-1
CASSGGTASYGYTF
TGTGCCAGCAGTGGGGGGACAGCCAGCTATGGCTACACCTTC
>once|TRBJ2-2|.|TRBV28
CASSPRDGELFF
TGTGCCAGCAGTCCCCGGGACGGGGAGCTGTTTTTT
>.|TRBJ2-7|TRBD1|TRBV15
CATSREQGVAYEQYF
TGTGCCACCAGCAGAGAACAGGGGGTCGCCTACGAGCAGTACTTC
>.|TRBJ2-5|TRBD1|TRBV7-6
CASSLAGTGGQETQYF
TGTGCCAGCAGCTTAGCCGGGACAGGGGGCCAAGAGACCCAGTACTTC
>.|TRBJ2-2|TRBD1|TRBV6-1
CASSRQGADTGELFF
TGTGCCAGCAGTCGACAGGGGGCCGACACCGGGGAGCTGTTTTTT
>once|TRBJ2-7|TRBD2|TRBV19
CASSPDAARGTSGAYEQYF
TGTGCCAGTAGTCCCGACGCAGCCAGGGGGACTAGCGGAGCCTACGAGCAGTACTTC
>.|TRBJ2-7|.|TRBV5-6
CASSLPSAGLEYEQYF
TGTGCCAGCAGCTTGCCCTCCGCGGGACTGGAATACGAGCAGTACTTC
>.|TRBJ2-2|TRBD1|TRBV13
CASMQSGQRFPNTGELFF
TGTGCCAGCATGCAGTCGGGACAGCGGTTTCCTAACACCGGGGAGCTGTTTTTT
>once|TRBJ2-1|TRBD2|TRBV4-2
CASSPEGTSGGSSYNEQFF
TGTGCCAGCAGCCCGGAAGGGACTAGCGGGGGAAGCTCCTACAATGAGCAGTTCTTC
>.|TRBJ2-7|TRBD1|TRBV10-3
CAIRTGNSYEQYF
TGTGCCATACGGACAGGGAATTCCTACGAGCAGTACTTC
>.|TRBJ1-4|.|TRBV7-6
CASSLAPWRTAGGKLFF
TGTGCCAGCAGCTTAGCGCCGTGGAGGACCGCGGGGGGAAAACTGTTTTTT
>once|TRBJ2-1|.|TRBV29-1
CSVERPSYNEQFF
TGCAGCGTTGAACGCCCTAGTTACAATGAGCAGTTCTTC
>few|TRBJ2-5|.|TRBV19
CASSIGAGDRTQYF
TGTGCCAGTAGTATAGGGGCAGGGGATAGGACCCAGTACTTC
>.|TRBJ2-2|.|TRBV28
CASEGLNSNTGELFF
TGTGCCAGCGAGGGACTTAACTCGAACACCGGGGAGCTGTTTTTT
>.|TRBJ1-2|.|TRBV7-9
CASSGGEYNYGYTF
TGTGCCAGTTCCGGGGGGGAGTACAACTATGGCTACACCTTC
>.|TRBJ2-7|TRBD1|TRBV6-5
CASSYSGQGTSYEQYF
TGTGCCAGCAGTTACTCGGGACAGGGGACCTCCTACGAGCAGTACTTC
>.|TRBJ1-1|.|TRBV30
CAWSPPAVAFF
TGTGCCTGGAGTCCCCCGGCGGTTGCTTTCTTT
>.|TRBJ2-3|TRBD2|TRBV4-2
CASSPLAGGPADTQYF
TGTGCCAGCAGCCCGCTAGCGGGAGGGCCCGCAGATACGCAGTATTTT